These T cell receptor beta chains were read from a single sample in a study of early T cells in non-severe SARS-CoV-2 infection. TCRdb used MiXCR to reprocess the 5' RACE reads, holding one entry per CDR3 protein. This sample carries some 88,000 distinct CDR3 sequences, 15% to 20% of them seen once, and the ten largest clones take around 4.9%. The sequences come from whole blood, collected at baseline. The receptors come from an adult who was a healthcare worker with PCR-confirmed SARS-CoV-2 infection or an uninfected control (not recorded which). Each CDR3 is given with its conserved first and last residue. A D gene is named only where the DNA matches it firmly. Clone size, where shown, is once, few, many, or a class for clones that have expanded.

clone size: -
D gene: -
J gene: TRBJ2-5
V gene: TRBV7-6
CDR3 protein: CASSLARPGETQYF
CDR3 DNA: TGTGCCAGCAGCTTAGCGCGGCCAGGAGAGACCCAGTACTTC

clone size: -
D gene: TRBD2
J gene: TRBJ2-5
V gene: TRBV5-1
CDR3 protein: CASSLETDGGLAGETQYF
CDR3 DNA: TGCGCCAGCAGCTTGGAGACGGACGGAGGACTAGCCGGGGAGACCCAGTACTTC

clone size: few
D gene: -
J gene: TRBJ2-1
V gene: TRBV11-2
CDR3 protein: CASSGLNENNEQFF
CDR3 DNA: TGTGCCAGCTCAGGGCTGAATGAAAACAATGAGCAGTTCTTC

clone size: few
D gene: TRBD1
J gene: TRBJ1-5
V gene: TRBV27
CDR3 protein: CATGTGNNQPQHF
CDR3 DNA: TGTGCCACAGGGACAGGGAACAATCAGCCCCAGCATTTT

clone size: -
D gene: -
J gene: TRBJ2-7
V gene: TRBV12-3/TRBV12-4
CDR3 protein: CASRSDSYEQYF
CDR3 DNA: TGTGCCAGCAGGTCCGACAGCTACGAGCAGTACTTC

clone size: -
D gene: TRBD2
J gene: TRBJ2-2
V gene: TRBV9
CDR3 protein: CASSISGRAGELFF
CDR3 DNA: TGTGCCAGCAGCATCAGCGGGAGAGCCGGGGAGCTGTTTTTT

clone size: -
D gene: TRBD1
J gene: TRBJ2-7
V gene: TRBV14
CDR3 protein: CASSQPGQTKQYF
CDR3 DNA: TGTGCCAGCAGCCAGCCGGGACAGACTAAGCAGTACTTC

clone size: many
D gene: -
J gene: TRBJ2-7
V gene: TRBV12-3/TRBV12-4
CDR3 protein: CASSHRKEQYF
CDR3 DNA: TGTGCCAGCAGTCACCGTAAGGAGCAGTACTTC

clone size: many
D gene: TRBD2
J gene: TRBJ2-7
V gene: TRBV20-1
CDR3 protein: CSASSSGSGTYEQYF
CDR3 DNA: TGCAGTGCTAGTTCCAGCGGGAGTGGGACCTACGAGCAGTACTTC

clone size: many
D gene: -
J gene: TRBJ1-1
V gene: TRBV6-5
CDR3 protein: CASSSHSDGEAFF
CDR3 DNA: TGTGCCAGCAGTTCACATAGCGACGGTGAAGCTTTCTTT

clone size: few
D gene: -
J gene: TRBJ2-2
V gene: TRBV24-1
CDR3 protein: CATSVPGNTGELFF
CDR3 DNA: TGTGCCACCAGTGTTCCAGGGAACACCGGGGAGCTGTTTTTT

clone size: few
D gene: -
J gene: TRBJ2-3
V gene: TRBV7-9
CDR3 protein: CASSLRSHQADTQYF
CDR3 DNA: TGTGCCAGCAGCTTACGGAGTCACCAAGCAGATACGCAGTATTTT

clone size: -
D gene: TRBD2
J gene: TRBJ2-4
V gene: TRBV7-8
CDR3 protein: CASSLAGGNKAKNIQYF
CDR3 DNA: TGTGCCAGCAGCCTAGCCGGGGGGAACAAGGCCAAAAACATTCAGTACTTC

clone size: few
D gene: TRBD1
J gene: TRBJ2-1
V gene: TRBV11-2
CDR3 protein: CASSWDSYNEQFF
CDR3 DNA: TGTGCCAGCAGCTGGGACAGCTACAATGAGCAGTTCTTC

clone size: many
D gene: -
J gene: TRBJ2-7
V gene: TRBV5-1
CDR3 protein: CASTTGASYEQYF
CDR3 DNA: TGCGCCAGCACGACAGGTGCGTCCTACGAGCAGTACTTC

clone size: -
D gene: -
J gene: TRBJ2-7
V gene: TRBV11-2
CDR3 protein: CASSFSPGIYEQYF
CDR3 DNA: TGTGCCAGCAGCTTCTCCCCAGGGATCTACGAGCAGTACTTC

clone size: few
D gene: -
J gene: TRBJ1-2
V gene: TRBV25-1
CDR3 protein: CASNGDRTNYGYTF
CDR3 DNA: TGTGCCAGCAACGGGGACCGAACTAACTATGGCTACACCTTC

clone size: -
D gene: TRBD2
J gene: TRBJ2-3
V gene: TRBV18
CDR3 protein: CASSPVAGAGDTQYF
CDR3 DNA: TGTGCCAGCTCACCCGTAGCGGGAGCGGGAGATACGCAGTATTTT

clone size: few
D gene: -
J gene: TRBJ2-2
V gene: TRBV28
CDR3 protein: CASSSFTGELFF
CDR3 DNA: TGTGCCAGCAGCTCATTCACCGGGGAGCTGTTTTTT

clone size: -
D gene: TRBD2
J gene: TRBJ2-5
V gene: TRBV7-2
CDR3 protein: CASSSRLGVNGGRGQETQYF
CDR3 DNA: TGTGCCAGCAGCAGTAGGCTTGGCGTTAATGGCGGGAGGGGTCAAGAGACCCAGTACTTC

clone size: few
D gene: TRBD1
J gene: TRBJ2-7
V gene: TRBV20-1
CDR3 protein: CSAPGQGAGEQYF
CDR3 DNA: TGCAGTGCTCCGGGACAGGGGGCGGGGGAGCAGTACTTC

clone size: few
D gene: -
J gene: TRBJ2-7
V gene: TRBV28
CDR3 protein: CASSFTVLNEQYF
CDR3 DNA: TGTGCCAGCAGTTTTACAGTTCTGAACGAGCAGTACTTC